The 15 T cell receptor beta chains listed next were all sequenced from one sample in a study of shared clonotypes between healthy human individuals. TCRdb keeps only in-frame clones here, not all; method: immunoSEQ multiplex PCR. Of about 1 million clones listed, around 74% are singletons. The specimen was memory CD4+ T cells sorted from blood. Subset of the sample: CD45RA-negative fraction. These TCRs come from a man aged 18 to 29 in good health.

The chain couples TRBV30 to TRBJ1-6; D unclear. V lost 1 base to trimming and J lost 14 bases, with 6 bases between them. The germline V gene encodes CDR1 GTSNPN and CDR2 SVGIG (reference sequence). The CDR3 extends over 10 amino acids. The CDR3 region is CAWSEGSLHF. The CDR3 bases are TGTGCCTGGAGTGAGGGTTCCCTCCACTTT.

The J gene is TRBJ1-2, the V gene TRBV10-3, with D perhaps TRBD1 (5 bases). Trimming stripped 4 bases from V and 5 bases from J, with 11 bases between. The germline gives CDR1 ENHRY, CDR2 SYGVKD. This CDR3 comprises 13 residues. CDR3 in DNA: TGTGCCATCAGTGCCCGGGACGGGTATGGCTACACCTTC. Translated, it gives CAISARDGYGYTF.

The genes are TRBV15 and TRBJ1-1; D might be TRBD1 (5 bases). The CDR3 runs to 15 residues. Trimming pared 1 base from V and 11 bases from J, leaving 20 bases between. Germline CDR1 LNHNV, CDR2 YYDKDF (reference sequence). CDR3: CATSRVDIEGRGAFF. The DNA for the CDR3 is TGTGCCACCAGCAGAGTCGATATAGAGGGGCGAGGGGCTTTCTTT.

The chain uses TRBV18 and TRBJ1-2; the D is unclear. CDR3 size: 15 residues. Trimming shortened V by 0 bases and J by 7 bases, and 15 bases separated the two germline ends. Germline CDR1 is KGHSH and CDR2 is LQKENI. The CDR3 spells CASSPPVLSFSGYTF. CDR3 DNA sequence: TGTGCCAGCTCACCACCGGTGTTGAGTTTCTCTGGCTACACCTTC.

V gene TRBV30 combines with J gene TRBJ1-3, with D unclear. V lost 4 bases to trimming and J lost 0 bases, with 13 bases between them. This CDR3 has 15 residues. Germline V CDR1 and CDR2: GTSNPN, SVGIG (reference sequence). The CDR3: CAWTEGAFSGNTIYF. Here the CDR3 DNA reads TGTGCCTGGACTGAAGGTGCTTTCTCTGGAAACACCATATATTTT.

This chain joins TRBV11-2 and TRBJ1-4, with TRBD1 matching over 8 bases. This CDR3 has 19 residues. Germline-derived CDR1 and CDR2 are SGHAT and FQNNGV. V was pared by 5 bases and J by 5 bases, with 19 bases of the junction left unmatched. CDR3 nucleotides: TGTGCCAGCAGCCTAAGGGCCGGGACAGGTTGGGGCCTGAATGAAAAACTGTTTTTT. This gives the protein CASSLRAGTGWGLNEKLFF. Variable domain in full (rest from reference TRBV11-2 and TRBJ1-4): EAGVAQSPRYKIIEKRQSVAFWCNPISGHATLYWYQQILGQGPKLLIQFQNNGVVDDSQLPKDRFSAERLKGVDSTLKIQPAKLEDSAVYLCASSLRAGTGWGLNEKLFFGSGTQLSVL.

V usage is TRBV27 and J usage is TRBJ2-3; D possibly corresponds to TRBD1 (6 bases). V dropped 3 bases and J dropped 6 bases, with 13 bases sitting between them. Germline CDR1 is MNHEY and CDR2 is SMNVEV (reference sequence). This CDR3 is built from 14 residues. CDR3 protein: CASSFTGRGDTQYF. The CDR3 DNA reads as TGTGCCAGCAGTTTCACAGGGAGAGGGGATACGCAGTATTTT.

This clone appeared a single time. V is TRBV19 and J is TRBJ2-1, with D hard to call. The germline V and J ends were trimmed by 5 bases and 0 bases, with 14 bases remaining between them. Germline V gene sequence: CDR1 LNHDA, CDR2 SQIVND (reference sequence). CDR3 length: 16 residues. The CDR3: CASSPRSISSYNEQFF. CDR3 coding DNA: TGTGCCAGTAGTCCTCGATCTATCAGCTCCTACAATGAGCAGTTCTTC.

The CDR3 nucleotides read TGTGCCAGCTCACCCGACACAGGGATTGGTCAGCCCCAGCATTTT. Translation: CASSPDTGIGQPQHF. This chain links TRBV18 with TRBJ1-5, with D tentatively TRBD1 (6 bases). Germline CDR1 and CDR2: KGHSH and LQKENI. Trimming removed 3 bases from V and 6 bases from J, with 15 bases in between. The length of the CDR3 is 15 residues.

This clone has more than one count but fewer than ten. This chain joins TRBV5-1 and TRBJ2-2; 10 nucleotides match TRBD2. Per the germline V gene, CDR1 is SGHRS and CDR2 is YFSETQ. V trimming: 4 bases; J trimming: 4 bases; junction bases outside the gene matches: 4. This CDR3 comprises 15 residues. The CDR3 bases are TGCGCCAGCAGCCCCGCTAGCGGGAGCACCGGGGAGCTGTTTTTT. Translating it yields CASSPASGSTGELFF.

This clone was detected once. The DNA of the CDR3 is TGTGCCAGCAGGGACCTGAGGATAGGGGGGAATGGCTACACCTTC. Amino acid sequence: CASRDLRIGGNGYTF. The V and J genes are TRBV5-6 and TRBJ1-2; D is perhaps TRBD1 (6 bases). Germline-derived CDR1 and CDR2 are SGHDT and YYEEEE. This CDR3 spans 15 amino acids. V lost 5 bases to trimming and J lost 6 bases, with 20 bases between them.

This chain joins TRBV18 and TRBJ2-2; D perhaps matches TRBD2 (5 bases). Trimming took off 2 bases at V and 0 bases at J, with 16 bases between the two ends. The length of the CDR3 is 18 residues. Germline lookup yields CDR1 KGHSH and CDR2 LQKENI. CDR3 coding DNA: TGTGCCAGCTCACCAACCGGCCCGAGGACTTCGAACACCGGGGAGCTGTTTTTT. It yields the protein CASSPTGPRTSNTGELFF.

This clone showed up just once. V usage is TRBV9 and J usage is TRBJ1-5, with TRBD1 as a possible D gene (6 bases). This CDR3 has 14 amino acids. V was clipped by 3 bases and J by 5 bases, with 12 bases between them. Germline CDR1 and CDR2: SGDLS and YYNGEE. The CDR3 region is CASSEGGAHQPQHF. The CDR3 DNA reads as TGTGCCAGCAGCGAAGGGGGGGCCCATCAGCCCCAGCATTTT. Combining the CDR3 with reference TRBV9 and TRBJ1-5 gives the whole variable domain DSGVTQTPKHLITATGQRVTLRCSPRSGDLSVYWYQQSLDQGLQFLIQYYNGEERAKGNILERFSAQQFPDLHSELNLSSLELGDSALYFCASSEGGAHQPQHFGDGTRLSIL.

This sequence joins TRBV16 and TRBJ1-4; weak D call: TRBD1 (6 bases). The germline gives CDR1 KGHSY, CDR2 FQNENV. V lost 3 bases and J 8 bases, leaving 10 bases between the germline ends. The CDR3 loop spans 13 amino acids. CDR3 amino acids: CASSHIDREKLFF. Written as DNA, the CDR3 is TGTGCCAGCAGCCATATCGACAGGGAAAAACTGTTTTTT.

The chain couples TRBV6-1 to TRBJ1-5, with unresolved D. V dropped 7 bases and J dropped 0 bases, with 13 bases sitting between them. Germline V gene data show CDR1 as MNHNS and CDR2 as SASEGT. The CDR3 extends over 15 amino acids. The CDR3 spells CASKEVYYSNQPQHF. The CDR3 DNA sequence: TGTGCCAGCAAAGAAGTGTATTATAGCAATCAGCCCCAGCATTTT.